Listed below are T cell receptor beta chains from one sample, sequenced in a study of T cell repertoires in cytomegalovirus infection. TCRdb fed the reads into MiXCR, producing one record per CDR3 protein. Of roughly 720,000 distinct CDR3 sequences in the sample, less than 40% were seen once. The sequenced sample consisted of PBMCs. These receptors came from a human donor in good health (CMV status not recorded). Some clones in this sample may be carry-over from other donors' samples. Each CDR3 is given with its conserved first and last residue. A D gene is named only where the DNA matches it firmly. Where a row states a size, it is once, few, many or the class of an expanded clone; other rows omit it.

d_gene: TRBD2; abundance: few; j_gene: TRBJ2-3; v_gene: TRBV28; CDR3nt: TGTGCCAGCAGTCTACCCTTGACTAGCGGGGGGGGTGTGGGCACAGATACGCAGTATTTT; CDR3aa: CASSLPLTSGGGVGTDTQYF
d_gene: -; abundance: -; j_gene: TRBJ2-1; v_gene: TRBV6-6; CDR3nt: TGTGCCAGCAGTTACTCGGGAGAATGGCAGTTCTTC; CDR3aa: CASSYSGEWQFF
d_gene: TRBD1; abundance: -; j_gene: TRBJ1-1; v_gene: TRBV27; CDR3nt: TGTGCCAGCAGTTCACAAAGACAGGGGGCGAACACGGAAGCTTTCTTT; CDR3aa: CASSSQRQGANTEAFF
d_gene: TRBD2; abundance: -; j_gene: TRBJ2-7; v_gene: TRBV6-2/TRBV6-3; CDR3nt: TGTGCCAGCAAGGGTAGCGGGAGAAGCAACGAGCAGTACTTC; CDR3aa: CASKGSGRSNEQYF
d_gene: -; abundance: -; j_gene: TRBJ1-2; v_gene: TRBV11-2; CDR3nt: TGTGCCAGCAGCTCCGGCAGTAGGGGTCGGGGTGGCTACACCTTC; CDR3aa: CASSSGSRGRGGYTF
d_gene: -; abundance: -; j_gene: TRBJ1-6; v_gene: TRBV19; CDR3nt: TGTGCCAGTAGTATCGCCCAGCTTAACGCACCCCTCCACTTT; CDR3aa: CASSIAQLNAPLHF
d_gene: -; abundance: -; j_gene: TRBJ2-7; v_gene: TRBV20-1; CDR3nt: TGCAGTGCTAGGGTCTTACAGGGAAGCTCCTACGAGCAGTACTTC; CDR3aa: CSARVLQGSSYEQYF
d_gene: TRBD1; abundance: many; j_gene: TRBJ1-1; v_gene: TRBV6-5; CDR3nt: TGTGCCAGCAGTTGGACAGGGGAAACTGAAGCTTTCTTT; CDR3aa: CASSWTGETEAFF
d_gene: -; abundance: few; j_gene: TRBJ2-5; v_gene: TRBV29-1; CDR3nt: TGCAGCGTTGAAGCTCGGGACGGCCAAGAGACCCAGTACTTC; CDR3aa: CSVEARDGQETQYF
d_gene: -; abundance: -; j_gene: TRBJ1-6; v_gene: TRBV6-2/TRBV6-3; CDR3nt: TGTGCCCGCAGTTACTCCGGCAGGGTTGGTTCACCCCTCCACTTT; CDR3aa: CARSYSGRVGSPLHF
d_gene: -; abundance: -; j_gene: TRBJ2-1; v_gene: TRBV6-5; CDR3nt: TGTGCCAGCAGTTACTCTCCCCGTTCCTACAATGAGCAGTTCTTC; CDR3aa: CASSYSPRSYNEQFF
d_gene: -; abundance: few; j_gene: TRBJ1-2; v_gene: TRBV7-8; CDR3nt: TGTGCCAGCAGCTTAGGGTTTGGGGCAGACAATCACTCGTTCCTCTATGGCTACACCTTC; CDR3aa: CASSLGFGADNHSFLYGYTF
d_gene: -; abundance: few; j_gene: TRBJ2-7; v_gene: TRBV6-2/TRBV6-3; CDR3nt: TGTGCCAGCAGTGACAACCTACTTCGGGTCCACGAGCAGTACTTC; CDR3aa: CASSDNLLRVHEQYF
d_gene: TRBD2; abundance: many; j_gene: TRBJ2-3; v_gene: TRBV7-2; CDR3nt: TGTGCCAGCAGTTGGACTAGCGAAGCAGATACGCAGTATTTT; CDR3aa: CASSWTSEADTQYF
d_gene: TRBD2; abundance: -; j_gene: TRBJ2-3; v_gene: TRBV5-6; CDR3nt: TGTGCCAGCAGCTTGATTCGCCTAGCGGGGGGGCGCACAGATACGCAGTATTTT; CDR3aa: CASSLIRLAGGRTDTQYF
d_gene: TRBD1; abundance: -; j_gene: TRBJ1-5; v_gene: TRBV4-2; CDR3nt: TGTGCCAGCAGACAAGAAGACAGGGCGGGACGCAGCAATCAGCCCCAGCATTTT; CDR3aa: CASRQEDRAGRSNQPQHF